A single sample gave rise to the 30 T cell receptor beta chains below, sequenced in a study of CXCR3-negative and CXCR3-positive naive CD8 T cells (dated by TCRdb to the late 2010s). What the research found in general, with its limitations: Compared with CXCR3-negative naive cells, CXCR3-positive naive cells had TRB CDR3s with higher hydrophobicity (lower Kidera factor 4), lower energy, and higher strength and volume indices.

No antigen has been assigned to these receptors. Sequencer: NextSeq 550. The Human TCR Profiling Kit (MiLaboratory) was used to prepare UMI-labeled 5' RACE TRB cDNA libraries. TCRdb reprocessed the reads, reporting each CDR3 protein sequence once and no DNA. The sample's table lists a count of tens of thousands of distinct CDR3 sequences. The top ten clonotypes cover approximately 0.6% of the sample. Sequencing was carried out using naive CXCR3+ CD8+ T cells from blood. The meaning of the sample's cell subset or site label: CD45RO-CCR7+CD27+CD95- naive CD8+ T cells expressing CXCR3 (TNR3+). These receptors originate from a human donor in good health. Some clones in this sample may be carry-over from other donors' samples.

This chain uses TRBV7-9 with TRBJ1-2; TCRdb's assignment of TRBD1 cannot be checked, as there is no DNA. This CDR3 has 16 residues. CDR1 SEHNR and CDR2 FQNEAQ come from the germline V gene (reference sequence). The CDR3 here is CASSPGTGGALLGYTF.

The chain links TRBV6-2 or TRBV6-3 to TRBJ1-1. The CDR3 is 13 amino acids. Germline loops: CDR1 MNHEY, CDR2 SVGEGT. The CDR3 protein is CASSYSAGTEAFF.

V gene TRBV10-3 combines with J gene TRBJ2-4; TCRdb proposes TRBD2, but this gene call is untestable without DNA. CDR1 and CDR2 from the germline V gene are ENHRY and SYGVKD. The length of the CDR3 is 17 residues. The CDR3 spells CAISESTTSGELNIQYF.

The V call is TRBV28, the J call TRBJ1-5; the D call from TCRdb, TRBD1, cannot be confirmed without DNA. From germline, CDR1 is MDHEN and CDR2 SYDVKM. The CDR3 has 13 residues. CDR3 residues: CATSWGSGQPQHF.

The chain links TRBV30 to TRBJ2-7; there is no DNA to check the TCRdb D call of TRBD2. CDR3 length: 15 residues. The germline gives CDR1 GTSNPN, CDR2 SVGIG (reference sequence). The CDR3 protein is CAWRKEGLLGYEQYF. The full variable domain, rest sourced from reference TRBV30 and TRBJ2-7, is SQTIHQWPATLVQPVGSPLSLECTVEGTSNPNLYWYRQAAGRGLQLLFYSVGIGQISSEVPQNLSASRPQDRQFILSSKKLLLSDSGFYLCAWRKEGLLGYEQYFGPGTRLTVT.

This chain joins TRBV5-1 and TRBJ2-7. The CDR3 is made up of 12 amino acids. In germline, CDR1 is SGHRS, CDR2 YFSETQ. The chain's CDR3 is CASSWTGGEQYF.

The J gene is TRBJ2-3, the V gene TRBV4-2; TCRdb names TRBD2, which stays unverified in the absence of DNA. This CDR3 spans 15 amino acids. Germline V gene lookup returns CDR1 LGHNA and CDR2 YNFKEQ. The CDR3 spells CASSQERGGPDTQYF.

The CDR3 protein is CSVPGANGEAFF. The chain has TRBV29-1 and TRBJ1-1; TCRdb returns TRBD1, unconfirmable since there is no DNA. The CDR3 has 12 amino acids. Germline CDR1 and CDR2: SQVTM and ANQGSEA.

This chain joins TRBV28 and TRBJ1-5; TCRdb reports TRBD1, a call that lacks DNA to check it against. The CDR3 length is 13 residues. CDR1 MDHEN and CDR2 SYDVKM come from the germline V gene. Here the CDR3 reads CASSFGRAQPQHF.

This rearrangement joins TRBV6-2 or TRBV6-3 to TRBJ1-2. CDR3 length: 15 amino acids. Germline loops: CDR1 MNHEY, CDR2 SVGEGT. The chain's CDR3 is CASSNDSPPVHGYTF.

This chain joins TRBV7-9 and TRBJ2-1; TCRdb's D call, TRBD2, is unchecked because there is no DNA. The CDR3 is 16 residues long. Germline V gene lookup returns CDR1 SEHNR and CDR2 FQNEAQ (reference sequence). CDR3 residues: CASSLPSTSLYNEQFF.

The chain is built from TRBV25-1 and TRBJ1-1; checking the TCRdb D call of TRBD1 is not possible without DNA. The germline gives CDR1 MGHDK, CDR2 SYGVNS. The CDR3 has 16 amino acids. This CDR3 reads CASSEGYRGRETEAFF.

This rearrangement joins TRBV28 to TRBJ2-2; without DNA, the TCRdb call of TRBD2 cannot be checked. Germline values: CDR1 MDHEN, CDR2 SYDVKM. This CDR3 spans 17 amino acids. The CDR3 sequence is CASSSQRTSVSTGELFF.

The chain links TRBV13 to TRBJ1-1. The CDR3 has 16 amino acids. CDR1 PRHDT and CDR2 FYEKMQ come from the germline V gene (reference sequence). The CDR3 here is CASSLRGGGVNTEAFF.

This chain joins TRBV3-1 and TRBJ2-7. The V gene's germline CDR1 is LGHDT and CDR2 YNNKEL (reference sequence). This CDR3 is built from 15 residues. CDR3 protein: CASSQDSSLAYEQYF.

This sequence joins TRBV4-1 and TRBJ1-5; no DNA is available, so the TRBD1 call from TCRdb remains unchecked. CDR1 MGHRA and CDR2 YSYEKL come from the germline V gene. CDR3 length: 14 residues. CDR3 in amino acids: CASSQERGNRPQHF.

This chain links TRBV24-1 with TRBJ2-1; TCRdb indicates TRBD1, and absent DNA this call remains unverified. Germline V lookup: CDR1 KGHDR, CDR2 SFDVKD. CDR3 length: 15 residues. The CDR3 region is CATSDLAQGAGEQFF.

The chain couples TRBV7-9 to TRBJ2-3. Germline CDR1 SEHNR, CDR2 FQNEAQ (reference sequence). CDR3 length: 16 residues. The CDR3 spells CASSLGLQHSTDTQYF.

The gene calls are TRBV19 and TRBJ2-1; without DNA, the TCRdb call of TRBD1 cannot be checked. Germline-derived CDR1 and CDR2 are LNHDA and SQIVND (reference sequence). The CDR3 has 14 residues. The CDR3 spells CASSVDHRERTQFF.

The chain recombines TRBV7-2 with TRBJ2-3; TCRdb outputs TRBD2, but without DNA this stays unchecked. CDR3 length equals 18 residues. Germline lookup yields CDR1 SGHTA and CDR2 FQGNSA. CDR3 amino acids: CASSLEGQAGEVADTQYF.

The genes are TRBV7-2 and TRBJ2-5; the TCRdb D gene call, TRBD2, has no DNA to confirm it. Germline V gene sequence: CDR1 SGHTA, CDR2 FQGNSA. This CDR3 region has 16 residues. The CDR3 here is CASSSSQAKRGETQYF.

The chain recombines TRBV7-2 with TRBJ2-2; TCRdb indicates TRBD2, and absent DNA this call remains unverified. The CDR3 totals 14 residues. CDR1 and CDR2 (germline): SGHTA, FQGNSA. The CDR3 protein is CASSPWTIPGELFF.

The rearrangement uses TRBV20-1 and TRBJ1-2. The CDR3 has 12 residues. Germline CDR1 DFQATT, CDR2 SNEGSKA (reference sequence). CDR3 sequence reads: CSANKGEDGYTF.

The chain uses TRBV20-1 and TRBJ1-5; TCRdb's D call, TRBD1, is unchecked because there is no DNA. This CDR3 spans 14 amino acids. The germline V gene encodes CDR1 DFQATT and CDR2 SNEGSKA (reference sequence). CDR3 loop: CSALQTGVDQPQHF.

The rearrangement joins TRBV7-8 to TRBJ2-3. CDR1 and CDR2 from the germline V gene are SGHVS and FQNEAQ. The CDR3 has 13 residues. The CDR3 spells CASSLFSTDTQYF. The full variable domain, in which reference TRBV7-8 and TRBJ2-3 provide the parts outside the CDR3, is GAGVSQSPRYKVAKRGQDVALRCDPISGHVSLFWYQQALGQGPEFLTYFQNEAQLDKSGLPSDRFFAERPEGSVSTLKIQRTQQEDSAVYLCASSLFSTDTQYFGPGTRLTVL.

This chain uses TRBV5-1 with TRBJ2-1. CDR1 is SGHRS, CDR2 YFSETQ, per germline. The CDR3 has 12 residues. The CDR3: CASSHIHDEQFF.

The V call is TRBV6-4, the J call TRBJ2-5; TCRdb calls TRBD1, which cannot be checked without DNA. This CDR3 region has 13 residues. From germline, CDR1 is MRHNA and CDR2 SNTAGT. CDR3 sequence: CARSRGYQETQYF.

The chain recombines TRBV28 with TRBJ2-1. The CDR3 loop spans 15 amino acids. The germline V gene encodes CDR1 MDHEN and CDR2 SYDVKM. CDR3 sequence: CASRSTGASYNEQFF.

The rearrangement uses TRBV20-1 and TRBJ1-2. Germline V gives CDR1 DFQATT, CDR2 SNEGSKA (reference sequence). This CDR3 has 14 residues. The CDR3 loop is CSAVGEDGNYGYTF.

J is TRBJ2-1 and V is TRBV14; TCRdb lists TRBD1, though no DNA is available to test this call. The CDR3 has 13 residues. Germline V gene lookup returns CDR1 SGHDN and CDR2 FVKESK. The CDR3 protein is CASGTGVFYEQFF.